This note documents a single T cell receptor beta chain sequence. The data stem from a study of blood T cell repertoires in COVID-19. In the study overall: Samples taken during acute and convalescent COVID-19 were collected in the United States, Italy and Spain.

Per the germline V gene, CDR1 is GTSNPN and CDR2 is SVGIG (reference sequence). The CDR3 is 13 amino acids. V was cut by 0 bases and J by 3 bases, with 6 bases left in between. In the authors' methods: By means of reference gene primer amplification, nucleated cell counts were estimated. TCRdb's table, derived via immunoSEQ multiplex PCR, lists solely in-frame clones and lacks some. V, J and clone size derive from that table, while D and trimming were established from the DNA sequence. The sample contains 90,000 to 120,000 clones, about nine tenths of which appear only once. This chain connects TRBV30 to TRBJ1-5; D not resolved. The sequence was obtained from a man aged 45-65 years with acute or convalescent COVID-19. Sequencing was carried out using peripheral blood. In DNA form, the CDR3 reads TGTGCCTGGAGTGTACAGTACAATCAGCCCCAGCATTTT. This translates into CAWSVQYNQPQHF.